The rows below give T cell receptor beta chains drawn from one sample of a study of blood T cell repertoires in COVID-19. Measured with immunoSEQ multiplex PCR; TCRdb has only the in-frame clones, and not every one. This table holds some 150,000 clones, approximately 87% found once. Material: peripheral blood. The receptors stem from a man aged 45-65 years with active COVID-19. Each CDR3 is given with its conserved first and last residue. Fields, in order: D gene, clone size, J gene, CDR3 length, V gene, CDR3 DNA, CDR3 protein. The D gene is left open where the match is weak. Only part of the rows carry a size: once, few, many, or a class if the clone is expanded.

D: .
size: .
J: TRBJ1-2
length: 13
V: TRBV19
DNA: TGTGCCAGTGGCTTGGAGGGGAACTATGGCTACACCTTC
CDR3: CASGLEGNYGYTF

D: .
size: .
J: TRBJ2-5
length: 17
V: TRBV5-3
DNA: TGTGCCAGAAGGCTTCGGGGTCCTAGGCTCGATTGGGAGACCCAGTACTTC
CDR3: CARRLRGPRLDWETQYF

D: TRBD2
size: .
J: TRBJ2-5
length: 16
V: TRBV5-5
DNA: TGTGCCAGCAGCCCAGGAGGGGTCCTAGCGGGGGAGACCCAGTACTTC
CDR3: CASSPGGVLAGETQYF

D: TRBD1
size: .
J: TRBJ2-3
length: 12
V: TRBV12-3/TRBV12-4
DNA: TGTGCCCTGGGACAGACGACAGATACGCAGTATTTT
CDR3: CALGQTTDTQYF

D: TRBD1
size: few
J: TRBJ2-3
length: 14
V: TRBV7-8
DNA: TGTGCCAGCAGCTTAGAGAGGGACAGAAATACGCAGTATTTT
CDR3: CASSLERDRNTQYF

D: .
size: .
J: TRBJ2-7
length: 13
V: TRBV21-1
DNA: TGTGCCCCCAGGGGGCTCGCCGACTACGAGCAGTACTTC
CDR3: CAPRGLADYEQYF

D: .
size: .
J: TRBJ1-5
length: 14
V: TRBV7-9
DNA: TGTGCCAGCAGCTTAGACAGTGCGGGGCAGCCCCAGCATTTT
CDR3: CASSLDSAGQPQHF

D: TRBD2
size: .
J: TRBJ2-2
length: 14
V: TRBV2
DNA: TGTGCCAGCAGAGGACTAGCGGCAACCGGGGAGCTGTTTTTT
CDR3: CASRGLAATGELFF

D: TRBD2
size: .
J: TRBJ2-3
length: 16
V: TRBV7-2
DNA: TGTGCCAGCAGCTCCCGCGTTTTGGCGGGGGGGCATACGCAGTATTTT
CDR3: CASSSRVLAGGHTQYF

D: TRBD1
size: many
J: TRBJ1-5
length: 14
V: TRBV27
DNA: TGTGCCAGCAGTTTGCGGAGAGGGGGCCAGCCCCAGCATTTT
CDR3: CASSLRRGGQPQHF

D: TRBD1
size: .
J: TRBJ2-1
length: 12
V: TRBV28
DNA: TGTGCCAGCAGGTACGGGACAGTGGGTCAGTTCTTC
CDR3: CASRYGTVGQFF

D: TRBD1
size: .
J: TRBJ1-1
length: 14
V: TRBV24-1
DNA: TGTGCCACCAGCTGGACAGGGGTCGACACTGAAGCTTTCTTT
CDR3: CATSWTGVDTEAFF

D: TRBD1
size: once
J: TRBJ1-1
length: 14
V: TRBV3-1/TRBV3-2
DNA: TGTGCCAGCAGCCGCGGGACAGGGAGTACTGAAGCTTTCTTT
CDR3: CASSRGTGSTEAFF

D: .
size: few
J: TRBJ1-5
length: 14
V: TRBV2
DNA: TGTGCCAGCAGTGAGACGGACAGTGATCAGCCCCAGCATTTT
CDR3: CASSETDSDQPQHF

D: TRBD1
size: .
J: TRBJ1-3
length: 16
V: TRBV5-6
DNA: TGTGCCAGCAGCTGGGACAGTCTGGACTCTGGAAACACCATATATTTT
CDR3: CASSWDSLDSGNTIYF

D: TRBD2
size: .
J: TRBJ2-1
length: 18
V: TRBV2
DNA: TGTGCCAGCAGAGGGACTAGCGGGGGGCGTAGGGCCTACAATGAGCAGTTCTTC
CDR3: CASRGTSGGRRAYNEQFF

D: TRBD1
size: .
J: TRBJ2-7
length: 13
V: TRBV19
DNA: TGTGCCAGTAGTATCGGGACAGGCTACGAGCAGTACTTC
CDR3: CASSIGTGYEQYF

D: .
size: .
J: TRBJ1-2
length: 16
V: TRBV12-5
DNA: TGTGCTAGTGGTTTGATTGGGCGACAAGTCAACTATGGCTACACCTTC
CDR3: CASGLIGRQVNYGYTF

D: TRBD1
size: .
J: TRBJ2-2
length: 16
V: TRBV19
DNA: TGTGCCAGTAGTATCCCGACAGGGGCGGGCACCGGGGAGCTGTTTTTT
CDR3: CASSIPTGAGTGELFF

D: TRBD1
size: .
J: TRBJ1-5
length: 13
V: TRBV12-3/TRBV12-4
DNA: TGTGCCAGCAGGACAGGGTGGGATCAGCCCCAGCATTTT
CDR3: CASRTGWDQPQHF

D: TRBD1
size: .
J: TRBJ2-7
length: 13
V: TRBV27
DNA: TGTGCCAGCTCGACAGGGGTGGCCTACGAGCAGTACTTC
CDR3: CASSTGVAYEQYF

D: .
size: .
J: TRBJ2-5
length: 13
V: TRBV19
DNA: TGTGCCAGTAGTATAATGGCACAAGAGACCCAGTACTTC
CDR3: CASSIMAQETQYF

D: .
size: medium-sized
J: TRBJ1-5
length: 22
V: TRBV10-1
DNA: TGCGCCATCAACTCACCGGGACTAACTACTCATGATGCACTGTGTAGCAATCAGCCCCAGCATTTT
CDR3: CAINSPGLTTHDALCSNQPQHF

D: .
size: .
J: TRBJ2-3
length: 17
V: TRBV20-1
DNA: TGCAGTGCTAGTGGGAGGTTCAGGAGCGGGTCTACAGATACGCAGTATTTT
CDR3: CSASGRFRSGSTDTQYF

D: .
size: .
J: TRBJ1-2
length: 13
V: TRBV29-1
DNA: TGCAGCGTCCGAGCCACAGGGAACTATGGCTACACCTTC
CDR3: CSVRATGNYGYTF

D: .
size: .
J: TRBJ2-3
length: 14
V: TRBV7-8
DNA: TGTGCCAGCAGCTTGGGGGGGCGGTTAGATACGCAGTATTTT
CDR3: CASSLGGRLDTQYF

D: .
size: .
J: TRBJ2-1
length: 14
V: TRBV30
DNA: TGTGCCTGGAGTGTCCAGGGATGGTACAATGAGCAGTTCTTC
CDR3: CAWSVQGWYNEQFF

D: .
size: .
J: TRBJ1-5
length: 13
V: TRBV30
DNA: TGTGCCTGGAGTAGGGAGGGGGGTCAGCCCCAGCATTTT
CDR3: CAWSREGGQPQHF

D: TRBD2
size: .
J: TRBJ2-3
length: 16
V: TRBV7-3
DNA: TGTGCCAGCAGCCCTGGACTAGGCGGGACCACAGATACGCAGTATTTT
CDR3: CASSPGLGGTTDTQYF

D: .
size: .
J: TRBJ1-6
length: 17
V: TRBV4-2
DNA: TGTGCCAGCAGCCACCTCGGTAGAGGGGAGGGTCATTCACCCCTCCACTTT
CDR3: CASSHLGRGEGHSPLHF

D: TRBD2
size: .
J: TRBJ2-3
length: 13
V: TRBV7-9
DNA: TGTGCCAGCTTGCTAGCGGGTACAGATACGCAGTATTTT
CDR3: CASLLAGTDTQYF

D: TRBD1
size: .
J: TRBJ1-2
length: 16
V: TRBV2
DNA: TGTGCCAGCAGTACCGGGACAGACACCACCTCAGGTGGCTACACCTTC
CDR3: CASSTGTDTTSGGYTF

D: .
size: .
J: TRBJ2-3
length: 12
V: TRBV3-1/TRBV3-2
DNA: TGTGCCAGCAGCCCCCACACAGATACGCAGTATTTT
CDR3: CASSPHTDTQYF

D: .
size: .
J: TRBJ2-7
length: 15
V: TRBV6-5
DNA: TGTGCCAGCAACACCCGGATAGAGGACCGACTAGGGCAGTACTTC
CDR3: CASNTRIEDRLGQYF

D: .
size: .
J: TRBJ2-1
length: 16
V: TRBV6-5
DNA: TGTGCCAGCAGTTACTCGAAAGGGGCCCTCTACAATGAGCAGTTCTTC
CDR3: CASSYSKGALYNEQFF

D: TRBD1
size: .
J: TRBJ2-2
length: 15
V: TRBV5-4
DNA: TGTGCCAGCAGCTTTGAGGGGGCAGGAACCGGGGAGCTGTTTTTT
CDR3: CASSFEGAGTGELFF

D: TRBD1
size: .
J: TRBJ1-4
length: 16
V: TRBV3-1/TRBV3-2
DNA: TGTGCCAGCAGCCAAGACAGGGGGCGAGCAGGTGAAAAACTGTTTTTT
CDR3: CASSQDRGRAGEKLFF

D: .
size: .
J: TRBJ1-5
length: 15
V: TRBV6-5
DNA: TGTGCCAGCACCTCAGACTCGTATAGCAATCAGCCCCAGCATTTT
CDR3: CASTSDSYSNQPQHF

D: .
size: .
J: TRBJ1-2
length: 12
V: TRBV2
DNA: TGTGCCAGCGCTGGCGGTCCTAGAGGCTACACCTTC
CDR3: CASAGGPRGYTF

D: TRBD1
size: .
J: TRBJ2-7
length: 15
V: TRBV2
DNA: TGTGCCAGCACACCGGGACAGGGCTTTGGTGGCGAGCAGTACTTC
CDR3: CASTPGQGFGGEQYF

D: TRBD2
size: .
J: TRBJ2-3
length: 18
V: TRBV15
DNA: TGTGCCACCAGCAGAGGGGCCTCGACTAGCGGGGGAACAGATACGCAGTATTTT
CDR3: CATSRGASTSGGTDTQYF

D: TRBD2
size: once
J: TRBJ2-1
length: 16
V: TRBV5-4
DNA: TGTGCCAGCAGCCCCAAGCTAGCGGGGGGCTACAATGAGCAGTTCTTC
CDR3: CASSPKLAGGYNEQFF

D: .
size: .
J: TRBJ2-7
length: 15
V: TRBV9
DNA: TGTGCCAGCAGCGTAGGTGAGAGCTCCGGAGGGGAGCAGTACTTC
CDR3: CASSVGESSGGEQYF

D: .
size: .
J: TRBJ2-4
length: 13
V: TRBV11-1
DNA: TGTGCCTCCGCCCGGGGGGCCTCGTCCGTTCAGTACTTC
CDR3: CASARGASSVQYF

D: TRBD1
size: .
J: TRBJ1-3
length: 15
V: TRBV6-6
DNA: TGTGCCAGCAGTGACCAGGGGGCGGAAGGAAACACCATATATTTT
CDR3: CASSDQGAEGNTIYF

D: .
size: .
J: TRBJ1-1
length: 16
V: TRBV7-6
DNA: TGTGCCAGCAGCTTAGGGGGGGGCAGGGAAGGCACTGAAGCTTTCTTT
CDR3: CASSLGGGREGTEAFF

D: .
size: .
J: TRBJ1-1
length: 17
V: TRBV9
DNA: TGTGCCAGCAGCGCGACCCCCGGACAGAACAAGAACACTGAAGCTTTCTTT
CDR3: CASSATPGQNKNTEAFF

D: .
size: few
J: TRBJ1-1
length: 15
V: TRBV10-3
DNA: TGTGCCATCAGTGAGATGGCGACAGTGAACACTGAAGCTTTCTTT
CDR3: CAISEMATVNTEAFF

D: TRBD2
size: .
J: TRBJ2-7
length: 15
V: TRBV3-1/TRBV3-2
DNA: TGTGCCAGCAGCCAAGGGAGCGGGGGGGCCCCCGAGCAGTACTTC
CDR3: CASSQGSGGAPEQYF

D: TRBD1
size: .
J: TRBJ1-1
length: 14
V: TRBV5-6
DNA: TGTGCCAGCAACAAACGGGACAGAGTCACTGAAGCTTTCTTT
CDR3: CASNKRDRVTEAFF

D: .
size: .
J: TRBJ1-1
length: 15
V: TRBV24-1
DNA: TGTGCCACCAGTGAGGACAGACACATGAACACTGAAGCTTTCTTT
CDR3: CATSEDRHMNTEAFF

D: TRBD2
size: .
J: TRBJ2-7
length: 16
V: TRBV6-2/TRBV6-3
DNA: TGTGCCAGCAGTTGGGGGGGGAGCGGGCCTTCCTACGAGCAGTACTTC
CDR3: CASSWGGSGPSYEQYF

D: .
size: .
J: TRBJ1-6
length: 14
V: TRBV19
DNA: TGTGCCAGCAGAAGGAGCTCCTATAATTCACCCCTCCACTTT
CDR3: CASRRSSYNSPLHF

D: .
size: .
J: TRBJ2-5
length: 14
V: TRBV18
DNA: TGTGCCAGCTCACCACCCAAAGCGGCAGAGACCCAGTACTTC
CDR3: CASSPPKAAETQYF

D: TRBD1
size: .
J: TRBJ2-1
length: 15
V: TRBV5-5
DNA: TGTGCCAGCAGGGCTTCCGGGACAGATATCAATGAGCAGTTCTTC
CDR3: CASRASGTDINEQFF

D: TRBD1
size: few
J: TRBJ2-2
length: 13
V: TRBV2
DNA: TGTGCCAGCAGGACAGGGCGATCCGGGGAGCTGTTTTTT
CDR3: CASRTGRSGELFF